This T cell receptor beta chain derives from a study of cytotoxic CD8 clonotypes in ibrutinib-treated CLL. About the research overall: Patient counts were approximately 12 relapsed/refractory, roughly 15 treatment-naive and some 17 IGHV unmutated.

TCRdb's table, derived via immunoSEQ multiplex PCR, lists solely in-frame clones and lacks some. The sample lists some 140,000 clones; about 80% were seen once. Study-level findings and limits: The study sampled sustained-remission and progressing patients at different times. Baseline clonality was higher than in age-matched healthy donors and moved in step with circulating CD8+ T-cell counts.

To note about this clone: Its antigen is as yet unknown.

This TCR was recovered from a human donor with chronic lymphocytic leukemia. The material was PBMCs, obtained after 12 months of ibrutinib treatment.

Here the CDR3 reads CASSLSGALGLPNYNSPLHF. Written as DNA, the CDR3 is TGTGCCAGCAGTTTATCGGGGGCCTTAGGGCTCCCCAACTATAATTCACCCCTCCACTTT. The chain combines TRBV27 with TRBJ1-6, with D possibly TRBD1 on 6 matching bases. The germline CDR1 and CDR2 sequences are MNHEY and SMNVEV (reference sequence). Trimming shortened V by 0 bases and J by 3 bases, and 21 bases separated the two germline ends. The CDR3 has 20 residues.